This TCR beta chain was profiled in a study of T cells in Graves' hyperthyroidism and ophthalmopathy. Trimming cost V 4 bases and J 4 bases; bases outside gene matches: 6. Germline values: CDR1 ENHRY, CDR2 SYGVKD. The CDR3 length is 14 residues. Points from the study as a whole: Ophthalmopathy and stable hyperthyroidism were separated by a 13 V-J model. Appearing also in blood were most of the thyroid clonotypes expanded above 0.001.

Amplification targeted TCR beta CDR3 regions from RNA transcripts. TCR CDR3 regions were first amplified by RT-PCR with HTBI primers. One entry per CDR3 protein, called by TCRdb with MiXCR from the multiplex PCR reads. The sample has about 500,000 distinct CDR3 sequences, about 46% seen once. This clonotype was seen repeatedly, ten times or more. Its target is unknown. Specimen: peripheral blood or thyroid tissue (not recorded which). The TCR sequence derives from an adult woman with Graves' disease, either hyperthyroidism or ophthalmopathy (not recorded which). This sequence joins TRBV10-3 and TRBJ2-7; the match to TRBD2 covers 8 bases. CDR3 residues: CAISASAGGYEQYF. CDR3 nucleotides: TGTGCCATCAGTGCGTCGGCGGGAGGTTACGAGCAGTACTTC.